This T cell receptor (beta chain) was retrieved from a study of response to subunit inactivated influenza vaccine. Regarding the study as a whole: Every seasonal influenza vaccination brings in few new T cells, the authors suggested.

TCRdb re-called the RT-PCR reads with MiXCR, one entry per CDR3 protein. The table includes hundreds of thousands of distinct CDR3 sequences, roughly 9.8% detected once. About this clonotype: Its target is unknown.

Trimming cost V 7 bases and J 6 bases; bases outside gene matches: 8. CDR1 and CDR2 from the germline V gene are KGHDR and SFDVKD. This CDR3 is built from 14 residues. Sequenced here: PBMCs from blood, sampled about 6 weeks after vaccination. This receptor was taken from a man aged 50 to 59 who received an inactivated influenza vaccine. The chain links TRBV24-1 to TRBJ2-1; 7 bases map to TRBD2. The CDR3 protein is CATRGSGTGNEQFF. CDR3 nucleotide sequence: TGTGCCACCAGGGGAAGCGGGACTGGCAATGAGCAGTTCTTC.